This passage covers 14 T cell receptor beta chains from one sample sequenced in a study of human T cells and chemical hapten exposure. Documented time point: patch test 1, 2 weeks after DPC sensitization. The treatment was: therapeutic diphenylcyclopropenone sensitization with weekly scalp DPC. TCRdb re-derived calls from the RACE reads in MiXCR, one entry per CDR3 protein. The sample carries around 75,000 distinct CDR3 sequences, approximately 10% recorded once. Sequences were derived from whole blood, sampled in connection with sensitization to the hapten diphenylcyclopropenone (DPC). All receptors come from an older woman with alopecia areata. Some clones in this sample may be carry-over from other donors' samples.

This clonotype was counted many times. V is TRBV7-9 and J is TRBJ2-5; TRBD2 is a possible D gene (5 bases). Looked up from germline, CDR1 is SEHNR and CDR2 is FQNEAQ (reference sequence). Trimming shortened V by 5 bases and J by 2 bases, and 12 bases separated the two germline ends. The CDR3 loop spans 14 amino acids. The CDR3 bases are TGTGCCAGCAGCCCCGGGATGGGACAAGAGACCCAGTACTTC. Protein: CASSPGMGQETQYF.

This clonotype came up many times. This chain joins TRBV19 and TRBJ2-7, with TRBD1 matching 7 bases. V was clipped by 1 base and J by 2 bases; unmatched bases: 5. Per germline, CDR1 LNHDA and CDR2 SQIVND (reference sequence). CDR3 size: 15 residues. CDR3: CASSIARQGPYEQYF. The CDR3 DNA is TGTGCCAGTAGTATAGCTCGACAGGGCCCCTACGAGCAGTACTTC. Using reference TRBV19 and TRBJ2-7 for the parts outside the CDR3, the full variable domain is DGGITQSPKYLFRKEGQNVTLSCEQNLNHDAMYWYRQDPGQGLRLIYYSQIVNDFQKGDIAEGYSVSREKKESFPLTVTSAQKNPTAFYLCASSIARQGPYEQYFGPGTRLTVT.

As DNA, the CDR3 is TGTGCCAGCAGCTTAGCGGGCCGGATGGGAGAGCAGTACTTC. Amino acids: CASSLAGRMGEQYF. The genes are TRBV7-6 and TRBJ2-7, with D hard to call. V lost 0 bases, J lost 7 bases, and 13 bases lay in between. Germline-derived CDR1 and CDR2 are SGHVS and FNYEAQ. There are 14 residues in the CDR3. Complete variable domain (other parts from reference TRBV7-6 and TRBJ2-7): GAGVSQSPRYKVTKRGQDVALRCDPISGHVSLYWYRQALGQGPEFLTYFNYEAQQDKSGLPNDRFSAERPEGSISTLTIQRTEQRDSAMYRCASSLAGRMGEQYFGPGTRLTVT.

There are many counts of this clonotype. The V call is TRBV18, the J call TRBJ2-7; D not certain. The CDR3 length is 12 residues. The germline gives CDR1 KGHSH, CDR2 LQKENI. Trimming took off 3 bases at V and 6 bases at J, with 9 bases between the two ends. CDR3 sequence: CASSPSGSEQYF. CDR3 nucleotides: TGTGCCAGCTCACCCTCGGGTAGCGAGCAGTACTTC.

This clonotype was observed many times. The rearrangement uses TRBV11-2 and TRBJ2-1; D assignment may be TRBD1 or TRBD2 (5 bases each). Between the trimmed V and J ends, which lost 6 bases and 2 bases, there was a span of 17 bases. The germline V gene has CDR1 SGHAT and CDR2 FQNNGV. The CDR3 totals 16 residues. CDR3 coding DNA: TGTGCCAGCAGATCCGAAAGGGGAGAGGCCTACAATGAGCAGTTCTTC. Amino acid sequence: CASRSERGEAYNEQFF.

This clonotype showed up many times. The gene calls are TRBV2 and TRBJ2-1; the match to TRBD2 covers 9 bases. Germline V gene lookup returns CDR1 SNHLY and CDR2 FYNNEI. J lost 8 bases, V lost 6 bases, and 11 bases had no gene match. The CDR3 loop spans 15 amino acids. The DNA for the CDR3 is TGTGCCAGCAGGGCGGGGCTAGCGGGGTTGGATGAGCAGTTCTTC. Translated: CASRAGLAGLDEQFF.

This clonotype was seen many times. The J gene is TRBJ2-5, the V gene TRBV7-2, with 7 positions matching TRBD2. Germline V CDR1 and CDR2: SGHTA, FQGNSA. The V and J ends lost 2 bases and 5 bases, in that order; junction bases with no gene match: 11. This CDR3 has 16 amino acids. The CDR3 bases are TGTGCCAGCAGCTTACATGGACTGGGAGGGACGGAGACCCAGTACTTC. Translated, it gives CASSLHGLGGTETQYF.

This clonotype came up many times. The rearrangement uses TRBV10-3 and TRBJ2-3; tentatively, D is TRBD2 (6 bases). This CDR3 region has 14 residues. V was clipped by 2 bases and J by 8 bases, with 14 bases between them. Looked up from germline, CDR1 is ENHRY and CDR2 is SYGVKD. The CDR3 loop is CAISETQLGGTQYF. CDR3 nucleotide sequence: TGTGCCATCAGTGAGACGCAGTTGGGGGGTACGCAGTATTTT.

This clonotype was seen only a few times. The CDR3 loop is CASSVEEDSEYSNQPQHF. The CDR3 coding sequence is TGTGCCAGCAGCGTAGAAGAGGACAGTGAATATAGCAATCAGCCCCAGCATTTT. The chain has TRBV9 and TRBJ1-5, with D possibly being TRBD1 (6 bases). The CDR3 covers 18 residues. Trimming pared 0 bases from V and 0 bases from J, leaving 16 bases between. Germline CDR1 is SGDLS and CDR2 is YYNGEE. The full variable domain, rest sourced from reference TRBV9 and TRBJ1-5, is DSGVTQTPKHLITATGQRVTLRCSPRSGDLSVYWYQQSLDQGLQFLIQYYNGEERAKGNILERFSAQQFPDLHSELNLSSLELGDSALYFCASSVEEDSEYSNQPQHFGDGTRLSIL.

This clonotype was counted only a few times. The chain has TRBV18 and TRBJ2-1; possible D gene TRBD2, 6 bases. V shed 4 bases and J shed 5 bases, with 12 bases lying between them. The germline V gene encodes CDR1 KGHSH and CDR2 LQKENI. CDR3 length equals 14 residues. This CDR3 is CASSRLVVNNEQFF. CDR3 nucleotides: TGTGCCAGCTCACGACTAGTAGTTAACAATGAGCAGTTCTTC.

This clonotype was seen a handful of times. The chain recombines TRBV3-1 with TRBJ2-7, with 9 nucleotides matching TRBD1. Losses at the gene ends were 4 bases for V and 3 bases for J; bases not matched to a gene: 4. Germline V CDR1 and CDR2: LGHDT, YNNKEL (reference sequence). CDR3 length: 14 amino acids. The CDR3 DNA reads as TGTGCCAGCAGCCCCGGGACAGGGCTCTACGAGCAGTACTTC. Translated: CASSPGTGLYEQYF.

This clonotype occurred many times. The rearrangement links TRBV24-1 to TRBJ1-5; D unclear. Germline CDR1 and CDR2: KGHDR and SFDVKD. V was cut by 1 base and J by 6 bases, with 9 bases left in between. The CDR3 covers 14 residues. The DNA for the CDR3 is TGTGCCACCAGTGATTTTAGGGTGCCTCAGCCCCAGCATTTT. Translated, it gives CATSDFRVPQPQHF.

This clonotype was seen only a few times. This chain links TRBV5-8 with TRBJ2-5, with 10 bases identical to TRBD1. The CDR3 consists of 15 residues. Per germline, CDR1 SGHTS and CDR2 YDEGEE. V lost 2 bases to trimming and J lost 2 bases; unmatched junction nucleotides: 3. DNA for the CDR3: TGTGCCAGCAGCTTCGACAGGGGGCGTCAAGAGACCCAGTACTTC. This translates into CASSFDRGRQETQYF.

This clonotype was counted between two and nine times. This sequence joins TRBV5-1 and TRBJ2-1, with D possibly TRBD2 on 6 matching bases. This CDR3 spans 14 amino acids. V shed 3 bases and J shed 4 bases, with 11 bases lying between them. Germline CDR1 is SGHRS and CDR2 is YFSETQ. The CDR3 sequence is CASSSDGGYNEQFF. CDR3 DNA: TGCGCCAGCAGCTCCGATGGGGGGTACAATGAGCAGTTCTTC.